Presented here are 15 T cell receptor beta chains from one specimen sequenced in a study of blood T cell repertoires in COVID-19. Measured with immunoSEQ multiplex PCR; TCRdb has only the in-frame clones, and not every one. The sample yields tens of thousands of clones, about 90% seen once. Material for sequencing was peripheral blood. These receptors were collected from a man older than 75 with acute or convalescent COVID-19.

The chain combines TRBV28 with TRBJ2-1, with a possible D match to TRBD2 (7 bases). The CDR3 loop spans 13 amino acids. Germline CDR1 is MDHEN and CDR2 is SYDVKM. Trimming shortened V by 2 bases and J by 8 bases, and 10 bases separated the two germline ends. Here the CDR3 DNA reads TGTGCCAGCAGTTTACCGGGGGGCTATGAGCAGTTCTTC. This gives the protein CASSLPGGYEQFF.

This clone appeared a few times. CDR3 protein: CASSLPVSNEKLFF. In DNA form, the CDR3 reads TGTGCCAGCAGCTTGCCGGTGTCTAATGAAAAACTGTTTTTT. The rearrangement uses TRBV5-5 and TRBJ1-4; D uncertain. The germline gives CDR1 SGHKS, CDR2 YYEKEE (reference sequence). With 1 base removed from V and 3 bases from J, the gap between germline ends came to 7 bases. This CDR3 is 14 amino acids long.

This clone was seen a single time. J is TRBJ2-3 and V is TRBV2; D perhaps matches TRBD2 (6 bases). V was clipped by 8 bases and J by 3 bases, with 18 bases between them. The CDR3 covers 15 residues. CDR1 is SNHLY, CDR2 FYNNEI, per germline. CDR3 amino acids: CASVPTSFSTDTQYF. DNA of the CDR3: TGTGCCAGCGTACCGACTAGTTTTAGTACAGATACGCAGTATTTT.

The chain employs TRBV24-1 and TRBJ2-5; 11 bases map to TRBD2. The CDR3 sequence is 19 residues long. Germline V gene sequence: CDR1 KGHDR, CDR2 SFDVKD. Unmatched junction bases numbered 16, after V lost 3 bases and J lost 5 bases. In DNA form, the CDR3 reads TGTGCCACCAGTGATCCAACAGGGGTGCTAGCGGGGGGCCGGGAGACCCAGTACTTC. It translates to CATSDPTGVLAGGRETQYF.

This sequence joins TRBV7-2 and TRBJ1-4; D is undetermined. The V gene's germline CDR1 is SGHTA and CDR2 FQGNSA. The CDR3 length is 12 residues. The V end lost 6 bases, the J end lost 4 bases, and 6 bases lay between the germline ends. CDR3: CASSLSNEKLFF. Written as DNA, the CDR3 is TGTGCCAGCAGTCTGAGTAATGAAAAACTGTTTTTT.

V is TRBV24-1 and J is TRBJ2-2; possibly TRBD2 for D (6 bases). In germline, CDR1 is KGHDR, CDR2 SFDVKD. The ends were cut back, 4 bases at V and 7 bases at J, with 18 bases in the middle. This CDR3 contains 16 residues. CDR3 in amino acids: CATSDTSRGYGGELFF. DNA of the CDR3: TGTGCCACCAGTGACACCTCCCGGGGGTATGGCGGGGAGCTGTTTTTT.

The chain combines TRBV3-1 (or the pseudogene TRBV3-2) with TRBJ2-3; 8 bases are shared with TRBD2. Germline CDR1 is LGHDT and CDR2 is YNNKEL (reference sequence). The CDR3 has 13 amino acids. V was clipped by 4 bases and J by 15 bases; unmatched bases: 12. The CDR3 sequence is CASSRFPGLDPYF. The CDR3 DNA reads as TGTGCCAGCAGCCGATTCCCGGGACTAGACCCCTATTTT.

The chain carries TRBV5-1 and TRBJ1-1, with 10 nucleotides matching TRBD1. This CDR3 is 14 amino acids long. The junction had 4 bases not matched to a gene; V was cut back by 3 bases and J by 5 bases. Germline V gene lookup returns CDR1 SGHRS and CDR2 YFSETQ. The CDR3 loop reads CASSSDRGQTEAFF. The CDR3 coding sequence is TGCGCCAGCAGCTCCGACAGGGGGCAAACTGAAGCTTTCTTT.

The CDR3 spells CATSDSTGVNTDTQYF. As DNA, the CDR3 is TGTGCCACCAGTGATTCGACAGGGGTGAACACAGATACGCAGTATTTT. This chain connects TRBV24-1 to TRBJ2-3, with 8 nucleotides matching TRBD1. The CDR3 has 16 residues. The V and J ends lost 2 bases and 2 bases, in that order; junction bases with no gene match: 5. Germline CDR1 KGHDR, CDR2 SFDVKD.

V and J are TRBV7-9 and TRBJ1-1; maybe TRBD1 (6 bases). V shed 6 bases and J shed 0 bases, with 11 bases lying between them. The CDR3 length is 14 residues. CDR1 is SEHNR and CDR2 is FQNEAQ in the germline V gene (reference sequence). In DNA, the CDR3 is TGTGCCAGCAGACGAACAGGGATGAACACTGAAGCTTTCTTT. Its protein is CASRRTGMNTEAFF.

This chain connects TRBV5-1 to TRBJ2-7; 7 bases are shared with TRBD1. CDR1 and CDR2 from the germline V gene are SGHRS and YFSETQ. V lost 3 bases, J lost 0 bases, and 3 bases stayed unmatched. CDR3 length equals 14 residues. The CDR3 nucleotides read TGCGCCAGCAGCTCACAGGGGAGCTCCTACGAGCAGTACTTC. Its protein product is CASSSQGSSYEQYF.

This chain joins TRBV7-9 and TRBJ1-2; possibly TRBD1 for D (5 bases). The CDR3 loop spans 16 amino acids. Trimming shortened V by 5 bases and J by 7 bases, and 23 bases separated the two germline ends. CDR1 is SEHNR, CDR2 FQNEAQ, per germline (reference sequence). CDR3 bases: TGTGCCAGCAGCCAGACCGGATTGGACCGAAGGGGTGGCTACACCTTC. Translating gives CASSQTGLDRRGGYTF.

This clone was counted only a few times. This rearrangement joins TRBV30 to TRBJ1-6, with 11 bases aligning to TRBD1. V lost 4 bases and J lost 10; bases outside the gene matches: 6. This CDR3 contains 14 residues. Germline CDR1 reads GTSNPN; CDR2 reads SVGIG (reference sequence). The CDR3 loop reads CAWTPRDRGSPLHF. CDR3 in DNA: TGTGCCTGGACGCCCCGGGACAGGGGGTCACCCCTCCACTTT.

V usage is TRBV10-3 and J usage is TRBJ1-2; 7 bases agree with TRBD1. The CDR3 has 16 amino acids. Germline CDR1 is ENHRY and CDR2 is SYGVKD. J lost 0 bases, V lost 2 bases, and 6 bases had no gene match. The CDR3, as DNA: TGTGCCATCAGTGAGCCGCCGGGACAGTCTAACTATGGCTACACCTTC. This sequence encodes CAISEPPGQSNYGYTF.

This sequence joins TRBV6-1 and TRBJ1-2; D uncertain. Germline loops: CDR1 MNHNS, CDR2 SASEGT. Trimming pared 2 bases from V and 4 bases from J, leaving 8 bases between. This CDR3 spans 13 amino acids. CDR3 loop: CASSESGTYGYTF. The DNA for the CDR3 is TGTGCCAGCAGTGAATCGGGTACCTATGGCTACACCTTC.